Listed here are 28 T cell receptor beta chains from one sample, sequenced in a study of patients and donors after allogeneic stem cell transplantation (dated by TCRdb to the early 2020s). The library was prepared using RT-PCR. The reads were generated on a NextSeq 550. TCRdb applied fastp at Q25 and MiXCR to the public reads, then kept only in-frame beta chains. Under each unique CDR3 protein, matching rows form one entry showing the most common genes and DNA. Counted in this sample were some 87,000 distinct CDR3 sequences; roughly 52% of them appeared once. The ten largest clones represent roughly three fifths of the sample. The sample consisted of blood, either unsorted or a sorted T cell fraction (not recorded which). All receptors derive from a human donor who was either an allogeneic HSCT recipient or a stem cell or donor lymphocyte infusion donor (not recorded which). It is not recorded whose cells these are; they may come from a transplant donor.

V is TRBV4-1 and J is TRBJ1-4; possibly TRBD1 for D (5 bases). This CDR3 has 15 amino acids. The germline CDR1 and CDR2 sequences are MGHRA and YSYEKL. V was cut by 5 bases and J by 7 bases, with 17 bases left in between. The CDR3 sequence is CASSKGGAGGEKLFF. CDR3 nucleotide sequence: TGCGCCAGCAGCAAAGGAGGGGCGGGTGGTGAAAAACTGTTTTTT.

The rearrangement uses TRBV11-2 and TRBJ1-2; D gene uncertain. Germline assignment: CDR1 SGHAT and CDR2 FQNNGV. There are 13 residues in the CDR3. Trimming took off 1 base at V and 3 bases at J, with 6 bases between the two ends. CDR3 residues: CASSLAPDYGYTF. The CDR3 DNA reads TGTGCCAGCAGCTTAGCTCCAGACTATGGCTACACCTTC.

This clonotype showed up just once. This rearrangement joins TRBV11-2 to TRBJ1-3; 7 bases align to TRBD1. The V gene end was trimmed by 2 bases and the J gene end by 0 bases; junction bases not matched to a gene: 7. CDR1 and CDR2 from the germline V gene are SGHAT and FQNNGV. The CDR3 covers 17 residues. In DNA, the CDR3 is TGTGCCAGCAGCTTAATCGCGACAGGGCGCTCTGGAAACACCATATATTTT. Translating gives CASSLIATGRSGNTIYF.

The rearrangement links TRBV18 to TRBJ2-5; TRBD2 is a possible D gene (6 bases). The CDR3 extends over 14 amino acids. Germline V lookup: CDR1 KGHSH, CDR2 LQKENI. Trimming took off 3 bases at V and 4 bases at J, with 12 bases between the two ends. The DNA for the CDR3 is TGTGCCAGCTCACCTCCTACTAGCCGAGAGACCCAGTACTTC. This sequence encodes CASSPPTSRETQYF.

The rearrangement uses TRBV5-1 and TRBJ1-1; D uncertain. The CDR3 covers 14 residues. V lost 6 bases to trimming and J lost 10 bases, with 22 bases between them. The germline gives CDR1 SGHRS, CDR2 YFSETQ. The CDR3 DNA reads as TGCGCCAGCACAAGTGGAGCGTCGGTTTCAGGAGCTTTCTTT. This codes for CASTSGASVSGAFF. The full variable domain, rest sourced from reference TRBV5-1 and TRBJ1-1, is KAGVTQTPRYLIKTRGQQVTLSCSPISGHRSVSWYQQTPGQGLQFLFEYFSETQRNKGNFPGRFSGRQFSNSRSEMNVSTLELGDSALYLCASTSGASVSGAFFGQGTRLTVV.

This clonotype appeared a single time. The V call is TRBV9, the J call TRBJ2-1, with D tentatively TRBD2 (6 bases). Trimming removed 3 bases at V and 1 base at J, with 11 bases between. Germline V gives CDR1 SGDLS, CDR2 YYNGEE. This CDR3 has 15 amino acids. This CDR3 reads CASSARDFSYNEQFF. For the CDR3, the DNA is TGTGCCAGCAGCGCCCGGGACTTTTCCTACAATGAGCAGTTCTTC. Full variable domain (remainder filled in from reference TRBV9 and TRBJ2-1): DSGVTQTPKHLITATGQRVTLRCSPRSGDLSVYWYQQSLDQGLQFLIQYYNGEERAKGNILERFSAQQFPDLHSELNLSSLELGDSALYFCASSARDFSYNEQFFGPGTRLTVL.

This rearrangement joins TRBV11-2 to TRBJ2-2; 10 positions match TRBD2. The ends lost 6 bases at V and 6 bases at J; junction bases unmatched: 10. This CDR3 spans 16 amino acids. CDR1 and CDR2 (germline): SGHAT, FQNNGV. The CDR3 DNA reads as TGTGCCAGCAGATTGGCAACTAGCGGGAATTCCGGGGAGCTGTTTTTT. This translates into CASRLATSGNSGELFF.

The chain recombines TRBV29-1 with TRBJ1-2; D is uncertain. Germline V gene lookup returns CDR1 SQVTM and CDR2 ANQGSEA. The CDR3 sequence is 12 residues long. V was pared by 7 bases and J by 4 bases, with 13 bases between. The CDR3 reads CSAGGYSYGYTF. In nucleotides, the CDR3 is TGCAGCGCCGGAGGGTATTCCTATGGCTACACCTTC.

The CDR3: CASSVGLAGGPSNTGELFF. DNA for the CDR3: TGCGCCAGCAGCGTCGGACTAGCGGGAGGGCCGTCGAACACCGGGGAGCTGTTTTTT. The chain carries TRBV10-2 and TRBJ2-2; TRBD2 matches 15 bases. This CDR3 is 19 amino acids long. Trimming took 6 bases from V and 0 from J; bases not matched to a gene: 8. Germline V gene lookup returns CDR1 WSHSY and CDR2 SAAADI.

This clonotype was observed a few times. The rearrangement links TRBV29-1 to TRBJ1-2, with 10 bases fitting TRBD1. CDR3 length: 13 amino acids. CDR1 is SQVTM and CDR2 is ANQGSEA in the germline V gene. V lost 1 base and J lost 8; bases outside the gene matches: 4. CDR3: CSVEGGTGVGYTF. The DNA for the CDR3 is TGCAGCGTTGAAGGGGGGACAGGGGTAGGCTACACCTTC.

This clonotype was seen a few times. The chain uses TRBV28 and TRBJ1-3; a weak D match, TRBD1 (5 bases). V was pared by 6 bases and J by 8 bases, with 8 bases between. Looked up from germline, CDR1 is MDHEN and CDR2 is SYDVKM. The CDR3 has 11 residues. The CDR3 protein is CASRQEYTIYF. The DNA of the CDR3 is TGTGCCAGCAGACAGGAGTACACCATATATTTT.

This clonotype has a handful of counts. The rearrangement uses TRBV4-1 and TRBJ1-1; D is undetermined. The CDR3 is 14 amino acids. Trimming cost V 4 bases and J 2 bases, with 11 bases left between them. The germline gives CDR1 MGHRA, CDR2 YSYEKL. CDR3 loop: CASSLQSYNTEAFF. The CDR3 region has the DNA TGCGCCAGCAGCCTTCAGAGTTATAACACTGAAGCTTTCTTT.

The chain uses TRBV4-3 and TRBJ1-2; D is possibly TRBD1 (5 bases). Germline CDR1 LGHNA, CDR2 YSLEER. Trimming removed 0 bases from V and 4 bases from J, with 12 bases in between. The CDR3 consists of 15 residues. Here the CDR3 DNA reads TGCGCCAGCAGCCAAGATTGGGGGGAGCGCTATGGCTACACCTTC. It is translated as CASSQDWGERYGYTF.

The V gene is TRBV12-3 or TRBV12-4, the J gene TRBJ1-3, with D uncertain. The CDR3 consists of 16 residues. The V and J ends lost 6 bases and 0 bases respectively, with 15 bases between them. The CDR3 DNA sequence: TGTGCCAGCAGCCCTCAGGAAAGGTTCTCTGGAAACACCATATATTTT. Amino acids: CASSPQERFSGNTIYF.

The chain has TRBV27 and TRBJ1-2; a weak D match, TRBD1 (5 bases). The CDR3 has 14 residues. The V and J ends lost 2 bases and 4 bases respectively, with 11 bases between them. Germline V gene data show CDR1 as MNHEY and CDR2 as SMNVEV (reference sequence). The CDR3 coding sequence is TGTGCCAGCAGTTTAAGCCCGGGGCCCTATGGCTACACCTTC. It is translated as CASSLSPGPYGYTF.

The V gene is TRBV10-3, the J gene TRBJ2-1; tentative D call: TRBD2 (5 bases). The CDR3 is 15 residues long. Between the trimmed V and J ends, which lost 0 bases and 8 bases, there was a span of 14 bases. Germline CDR1 ENHRY, CDR2 SYGVKD. CDR3 DNA: TGTGCCATCAGTGAGTCGATTGGAGGCCCCCATGAGCAGTTCTTC. Residues: CAISESIGGPHEQFF.

This chain connects TRBV12-3 or TRBV12-4 to TRBJ1-5; a weak D match, TRBD1 (5 bases). The CDR3 is made up of 15 amino acids. Trimming pared 1 base from V and 7 bases from J, leaving 14 bases between. The CDR3 reads CASSLGEGAGQPQHF. CDR3 DNA: TGTGCCAGCAGTTTAGGGGAAGGGGCAGGACAGCCCCAGCATTTT.

This clonotype was found a few times. The chain links TRBV20-1 to TRBJ1-5; D is uncertain. CDR3 length: 15 amino acids. Deletions cut 5 bases from V and 0 bases from J, with 14 bases between. CDR1 is DFQATT, CDR2 SNEGSKA, per germline (reference sequence). The CDR3 DNA reads as TGCAGTGCTGTGCCTCCGGGTACTAGCAATCAGCCCCAGCATTTT. This sequence encodes CSAVPPGTSNQPQHF.

This chain joins TRBV7-9 and TRBJ1-1, with D maybe TRBD1 (5 bases). The germline V gene encodes CDR1 SEHNR and CDR2 FQNEAQ (reference sequence). Trimming removed 5 bases from V and 0 bases from J, with 13 bases in between. CDR3 length equals 15 residues. The DNA for the CDR3 is TGTGCCAGCAGCCGGGGCGGGACCCTGAACACTGAAGCTTTCTTT. Amino acids: CASSRGGTLNTEAFF. Full variable domain (missing parts from reference TRBV7-9 and TRBJ1-1): DTGVSQNPRHKITKRGQNVTFRCDPISEHNRLYWYRQTLGQGPEFLTYFQNEAQLEKSRLLSDRFSAERPKGSFSTLEIQRTEQGDSAMYLCASSRGGTLNTEAFFGQGTRLTVV.

V usage is TRBV20-1 and J usage is TRBJ1-2; no clear D gene. V lost 3 bases and J lost 3, with 11 bases in between. This CDR3 is built from 13 residues. Germline V gene sequence: CDR1 DFQATT, CDR2 SNEGSKA (reference sequence). CDR3 DNA sequence: TGCAGTGCTAGGGGAAGCCCCGACTATGGCTACACCTTC. Its translation: CSARGSPDYGYTF.

This rearrangement joins TRBV3-1 to TRBJ1-1; a weak D match, TRBD1 (6 bases). V shed 4 bases and J shed 2 bases, with 11 bases lying between them. Germline V CDR1 and CDR2: LGHDT, YNNKEL (reference sequence). The CDR3 contains 14 residues. CDR3 in DNA: TGTGCCAGCAGCCCGGGGGCCGGTAACACTGAAGCTTTCTTT. Protein sequence: CASSPGAGNTEAFF.

The rearrangement uses TRBV6-2 or TRBV6-3 and TRBJ2-7; 10 bases line up with TRBD2. Trimming took 3 bases from V and 1 from J; bases not matched to a gene: 12. The CDR3 is 18 amino acids. CDR1 is MNHEY and CDR2 is SVGEGT in the germline V gene. CDR3: CASSYSLSSGRTSYEQYF. CDR3 DNA: TGTGCCAGCAGTTATTCCCTTAGTAGCGGGAGGACGTCCTACGAGCAGTACTTC.

This chain uses TRBV5-1 with TRBJ1-1; D unresolved. With 1 base removed from V and 1 base from J, the gap between germline ends came to 5 bases. In germline, CDR1 is SGHRS, CDR2 YFSETQ. This CDR3 comprises 13 residues. As DNA, the CDR3 is TGCGCCAGCAGCTTGTACTGGAACACTGAAGCTTTCTTT. This gives the protein CASSLYWNTEAFF.

The chain uses TRBV12-3 or TRBV12-4 and TRBJ1-5, with D maybe TRBD1 (5 bases). The CDR3 loop spans 15 amino acids. V was pared by 3 bases and J by 6 bases, with 15 bases between. The CDR3 loop reads CASSFGGEGAQPQHF. DNA of the CDR3: TGTGCCAGCAGTTTTGGGGGGGAGGGAGCTCAGCCCCAGCATTTT.

J is TRBJ1-1 and V is TRBV5-1; D may be TRBD1 (6 bases). Trimming pared 0 bases from V and 14 bases from J, leaving 14 bases between. The CDR3 loop spans 12 amino acids. Germline CDR1 and CDR2: SGHRS and YFSETQ. CDR3 coding DNA: TGCGCCAGCAGCTTGGGGGACACTTTTAAATTCTTT. Its translation is CASSLGDTFKFF.

The V and J genes are TRBV6-6 and TRBJ2-3; D possibly corresponds to TRBD1 (6 bases). The ends were cut back, 1 base at V and 3 bases at J, with 11 bases in the middle. Germline-derived CDR1 and CDR2 are MNHNY and SVGAGI (reference sequence). The CDR3 runs to 15 residues. The CDR3 DNA follows: TGTGCCAGCAGTTACTTGGGGGCAGGGACAGATACGCAGTATTTT. Protein product: CASSYLGAGTDTQYF.

The CDR3 protein is CASSKRQGGNQPQHF. CDR3 in DNA: TGTGCCAGCAGCAAAAGACAGGGGGGCAATCAGCCCCAGCATTTT. This chain links TRBV7-2 with TRBJ1-5; TRBD1 matches at 9 bases. V lost 5 bases, J lost 2 bases, and 4 bases stayed unmatched. CDR1 is SGHTA and CDR2 is FQGNSA in the germline V gene. The CDR3 totals 15 residues. The complete variable domain, with remaining parts taken from reference TRBV7-2 and TRBJ1-5, reads GAGVSQSPSNKVTEKGKDVELRCDPISGHTALYWYRQSLGQGLEFLIYFQGNSAPDKSGLPSDRFSAERTGGSVSTLTIQRTQQEDSAVYLCASSKRQGGNQPQHFGDGTRLSIL.

This sequence joins TRBV19 and TRBJ1-5; D is perhaps TRBD1 (5 bases). CDR1 and CDR2 (germline): LNHDA, SQIVND (reference sequence). V lost 1 base and J lost 4, with 11 bases in between. CDR3 size: 15 residues. CDR3 sequence: CASSIGGYRNQPQHF. CDR3 sequence (DNA): TGTGCCAGTAGTATAGGGGGGTACAGGAATCAGCCCCAGCATTTT.